The clone carrying this T cell receptor beta chain was observed a handful of times. The entry originates in a study of T cells in Graves' hyperthyroidism and ophthalmopathy. Amplification of TCR beta CDR3 regions used RNA as the template. The TCR CDR3 was amplified in a first-round RT-PCR using the HTBI primer set. TCRdb redid the calling of the multiplex PCR reads with MiXCR, one entry per CDR3 protein. Among 500,000 to 600,000 distinct CDR3 sequences listed, 15% to 20% were seen once. The CDR3 is 12 amino acids. Germline CDR1 DFQATT, CDR2 SNEGSKA (reference sequence). The V gene end was trimmed by 6 bases and the J gene end by 11 bases; junction bases not matched to a gene: 10. Ophthalmopathy in the patients scored at least 3 on Clinical Activity Score and at least 4 on NOSPECS grade, lasting under 3 months.

This clonotype was obtained from a man between 40 and 49 years old with Graves' ophthalmopathy. The sequenced sample was blood. The chain has TRBV20-1 and TRBJ1-1, with 9 bases matching TRBD1. CDR3 in amino acids: CSARPGTGPAFF. The DNA for the CDR3 is TGCAGTGCCCGTCCCGGGACAGGGCCGGCTTTCTTT.